The 10 T cell receptor beta chains in this list originate from one sample, sequenced in a study of neoadjuvant anti-PD-1 for oral cavity cancer. Time point of the sample: after neoadjuvant nivolumab, at surgical resection. Produced via immunoSEQ multiplex PCR; TCRdb's table is partial and in-frame only. This repertoire shows more than 13,000 clones, 75% found once; its top ten account for roughly 2%. Sequenced material: PBMCs, taken after nivolumab (anti-PD-1) treatment. The origin of the receptors is a person between 40 and 79 years old with oral cavity squamous cell carcinoma.

This chain uses TRBV6-1 with TRBJ2-3; TRBD2 agrees at 9 bases. Trimming took 7 bases from V and 4 from J; bases not matched to a gene: 6. Germline CDR1 MNHNS, CDR2 SASEGT. This CDR3 has 14 amino acids. CDR3 sequence: CASMGLARPDTQYF. Written as DNA, the CDR3 is TGTGCCAGCATGGGACTAGCCCGACCAGATACGCAGTATTTT.

J is TRBJ2-3 and V is TRBV5-1; 11 bases align to TRBD1. The V gene's germline CDR1 is SGHRS and CDR2 YFSETQ. The CDR3 extends over 15 amino acids. V gave up 0 bases and J gave up 4 bases; unmatched junction bases: 1. CDR3 sequence reads: CASSLVGQGADTQYF. The CDR3 DNA reads TGCGCCAGCAGCTTGGTGGGACAGGGGGCAGATACGCAGTATTTT. The full variable domain, completed using reference TRBV5-1 and TRBJ2-3, is KAGVTQTPRYLIKTRGQQVTLSCSPISGHRSVSWYQQTPGQGLQFLFEYFSETQRNKGNFPGRFSGRQFSNSRSEMNVSTLELGDSALYLCASSLVGQGADTQYFGPGTRLTVL.

V gene TRBV5-1 combines with J gene TRBJ2-5; D not certain. The length of the CDR3 is 13 residues. CDR1 SGHRS and CDR2 YFSETQ come from the germline V gene. The V end was cut by 3 bases, the J end by 5 bases, with 11 bases between. The CDR3 sequence: CASSWALSETQYF. The CDR3 DNA sequence: TGCGCCAGCAGCTGGGCCCTTTCGGAGACCCAGTACTTC. Using reference TRBV5-1 and TRBJ2-5 for the parts outside the CDR3, the full variable domain is KAGVTQTPRYLIKTRGQQVTLSCSPISGHRSVSWYQQTPGQGLQFLFEYFSETQRNKGNFPGRFSGRQFSNSRSEMNVSTLELGDSALYLCASSWALSETQYFGPGTRLLVL.

V gene TRBV6-1 combines with J gene TRBJ1-5, with 7 bases lining up with TRBD1. The germline gives CDR1 MNHNS, CDR2 SASEGT. CDR3 length: 15 amino acids. V was pared by 2 bases and J by 4 bases, with 5 bases of the junction left unmatched. CDR3 DNA: TGTGCCAGCAGTGAAATGGGACAGTCAAATCAGCCCCAGCATTTT. Residues: CASSEMGQSNQPQHF.

This chain links TRBV6-5 with TRBJ2-5, with 7 bases matching TRBD2. CDR3 size: 14 residues. Germline assignment: CDR1 MNHEY and CDR2 SVGAGI. Unmatched junction bases numbered 11, after V lost 7 bases and J lost 6 bases. The CDR3 bases are TGTGCCAGCATGTGGGGGGGAAGCAAAAAGACCCAGTACTTC. Its translation: CASMWGGSKKTQYF.

V gene TRBV7-2 combines with J gene TRBJ1-2; TRBD1 agrees at 8 bases. In germline, CDR1 is SGHTA, CDR2 FQGNSA. The CDR3 runs 15 residues. Unmatched junction bases numbered 5, after V lost 4 bases and J lost 1 base. The CDR3 loop is CASSSQGAHNYGYTF. The CDR3 nucleotides read TGTGCCAGCAGCTCCCAGGGGGCACATAACTATGGCTACACCTTC.

This clone occurred a few times. The chain combines TRBV5-4 with TRBJ1-1; D is perhaps TRBD1 (6 bases). V gave up 4 bases and J gave up 3 bases, with 10 bases separating them. The germline V gene encodes CDR1 SGHNT and CDR2 YYREEE (reference sequence). CDR3 size: 13 residues. CDR3: CASSRTGHTEAFF. CDR3 DNA: TGTGCCAGCAGCAGAACAGGGCACACTGAAGCTTTCTTT.

This chain connects TRBV4-2 to TRBJ2-2; D remains unclear. V was clipped by 5 bases and J by 5 bases, with 6 bases between them. CDR3 length: 12 amino acids. The germline V gene has CDR1 LGHNA and CDR2 YNFKEQ. CDR3 amino acids: CASSTRTGELFF. In nucleotides, the CDR3 is TGTGCCAGCAGCACACGGACCGGGGAGCTGTTTTTT.

This chain uses TRBV2 with TRBJ1-1; the D gene is possibly TRBD1 (6 bases). CDR3 length equals 15 residues. Trimming took off 2 bases at V and 1 base at J, with 11 bases between the two ends. Germline CDR1 reads SNHLY; CDR2 reads FYNNEI. As DNA, the CDR3 is TGTGCCAGCAGTGAAATTGAACAGGGGAACACTGAAGCTTTCTTT. This translates into CASSEIEQGNTEAFF.

The chain uses TRBV5-1 and TRBJ2-1; D remains ambiguous. The CDR3 totals 12 residues. Germline V lookup: CDR1 SGHRS, CDR2 YFSETQ. V gave up 4 bases and J gave up 9 bases, with 11 bases separating them. The CDR3 sequence: CASSRPEIEQFF. CDR3 coding DNA: TGCGCCAGCAGCCGCCCGGAGATTGAGCAGTTCTTC. Full variable domain (outside the CDR3, taken from reference TRBV5-1 and TRBJ2-1): KAGVTQTPRYLIKTRGQQVTLSCSPISGHRSVSWYQQTPGQGLQFLFEYFSETQRNKGNFPGRFSGRQFSNSRSEMNVSTLELGDSALYLCASSRPEIEQFFGPGTRLTVL.